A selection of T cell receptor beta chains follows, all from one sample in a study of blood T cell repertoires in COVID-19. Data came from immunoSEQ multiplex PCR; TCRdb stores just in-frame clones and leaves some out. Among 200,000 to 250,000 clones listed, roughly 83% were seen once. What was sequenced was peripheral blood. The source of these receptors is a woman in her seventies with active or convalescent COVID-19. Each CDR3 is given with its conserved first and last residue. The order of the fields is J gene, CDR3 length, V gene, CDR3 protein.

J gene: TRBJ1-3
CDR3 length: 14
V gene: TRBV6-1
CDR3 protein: CASSELRQGNTIYF

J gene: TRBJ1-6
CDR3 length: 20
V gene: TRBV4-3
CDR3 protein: CASSQDPRGPLSSYNSPLHF

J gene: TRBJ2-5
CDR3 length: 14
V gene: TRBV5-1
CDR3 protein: CASSLAQGRETQYF

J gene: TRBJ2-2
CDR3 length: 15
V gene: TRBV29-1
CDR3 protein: CSVLLGTPNTGELFF

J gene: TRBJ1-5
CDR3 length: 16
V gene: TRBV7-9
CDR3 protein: CASSPHREGGNQPQHF

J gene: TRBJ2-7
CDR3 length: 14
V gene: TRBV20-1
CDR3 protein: CSASRLAGGREQYF

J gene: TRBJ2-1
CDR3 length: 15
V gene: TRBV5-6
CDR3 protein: CASSSLWLAGNEQFF

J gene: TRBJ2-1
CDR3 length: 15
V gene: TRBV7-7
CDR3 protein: CASSLAGTSSDEQFF

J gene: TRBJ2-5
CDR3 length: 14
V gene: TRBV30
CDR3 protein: CAWSVGGTQETQYF

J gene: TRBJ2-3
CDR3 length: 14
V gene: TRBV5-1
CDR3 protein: CASSLQGGADTQYF

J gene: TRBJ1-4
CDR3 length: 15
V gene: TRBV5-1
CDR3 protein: CASSDGQGSNEKLFF

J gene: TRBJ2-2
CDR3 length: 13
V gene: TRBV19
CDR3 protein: CASRTGGSGELFF

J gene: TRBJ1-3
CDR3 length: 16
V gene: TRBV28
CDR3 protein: CASRSPSSGHGNTIYF

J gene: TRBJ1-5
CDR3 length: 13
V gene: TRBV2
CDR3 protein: CASNGQGNQPQHF

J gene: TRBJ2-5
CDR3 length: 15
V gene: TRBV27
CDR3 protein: CASSTEAGGNQAQYF

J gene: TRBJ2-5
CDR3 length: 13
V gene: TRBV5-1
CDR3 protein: CASSRGYQETQYF

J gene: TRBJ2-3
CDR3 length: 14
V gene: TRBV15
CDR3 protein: CATSPEDGTDTQYF

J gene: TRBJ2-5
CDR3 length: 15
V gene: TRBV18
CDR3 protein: CASSPPDRGQQTQYF

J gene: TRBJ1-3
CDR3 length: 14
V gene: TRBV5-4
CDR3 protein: CASSSPSMGNTIYF

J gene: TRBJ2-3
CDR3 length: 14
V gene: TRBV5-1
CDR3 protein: CASKGGTSTDTQYF

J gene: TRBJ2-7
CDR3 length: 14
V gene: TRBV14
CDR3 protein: CASSWGAGAYEQYF

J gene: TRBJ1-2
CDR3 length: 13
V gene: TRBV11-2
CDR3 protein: CASRLTGNYGYTF

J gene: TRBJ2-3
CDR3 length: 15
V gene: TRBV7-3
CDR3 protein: CASSFDSGGSDTQYF

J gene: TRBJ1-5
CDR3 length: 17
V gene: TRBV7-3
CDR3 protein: CASSLSAKGQLNQPQHF

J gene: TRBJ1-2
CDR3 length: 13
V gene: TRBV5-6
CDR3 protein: CASSLGQGDGYTF

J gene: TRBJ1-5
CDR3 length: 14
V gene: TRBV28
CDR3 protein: CASSFLERDQPQHF

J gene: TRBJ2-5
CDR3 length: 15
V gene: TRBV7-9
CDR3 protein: CASSILQGYQETQYF

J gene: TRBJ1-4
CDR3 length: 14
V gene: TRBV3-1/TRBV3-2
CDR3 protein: CASTKGQGGEKLFF

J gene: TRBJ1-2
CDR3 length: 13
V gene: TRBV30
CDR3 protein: CAWIETGGYGYTF

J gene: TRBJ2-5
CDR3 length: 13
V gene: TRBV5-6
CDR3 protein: CASSSPAGETQYF

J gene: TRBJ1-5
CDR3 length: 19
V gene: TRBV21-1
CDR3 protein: CASSPREGRGTYSNQPQHF

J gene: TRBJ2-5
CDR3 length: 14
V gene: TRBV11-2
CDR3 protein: CASSWTGARETQYF

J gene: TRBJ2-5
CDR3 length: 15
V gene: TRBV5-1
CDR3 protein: CASSLGTADQETQYF

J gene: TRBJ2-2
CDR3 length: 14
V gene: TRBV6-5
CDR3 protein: CASSYWTVTGELFF

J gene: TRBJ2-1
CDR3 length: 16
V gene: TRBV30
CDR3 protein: CAWSAIPGLANNEQFF

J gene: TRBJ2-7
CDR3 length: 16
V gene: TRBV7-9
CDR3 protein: CASSPAATGVNDEQYF

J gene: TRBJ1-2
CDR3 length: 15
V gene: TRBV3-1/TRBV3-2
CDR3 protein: CASSHSSEATYGYTF

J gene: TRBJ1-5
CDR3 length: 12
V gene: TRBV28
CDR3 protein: CASSLIVQPQHF

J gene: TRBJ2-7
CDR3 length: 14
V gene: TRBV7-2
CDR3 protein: CASSFGTAFYEQYF